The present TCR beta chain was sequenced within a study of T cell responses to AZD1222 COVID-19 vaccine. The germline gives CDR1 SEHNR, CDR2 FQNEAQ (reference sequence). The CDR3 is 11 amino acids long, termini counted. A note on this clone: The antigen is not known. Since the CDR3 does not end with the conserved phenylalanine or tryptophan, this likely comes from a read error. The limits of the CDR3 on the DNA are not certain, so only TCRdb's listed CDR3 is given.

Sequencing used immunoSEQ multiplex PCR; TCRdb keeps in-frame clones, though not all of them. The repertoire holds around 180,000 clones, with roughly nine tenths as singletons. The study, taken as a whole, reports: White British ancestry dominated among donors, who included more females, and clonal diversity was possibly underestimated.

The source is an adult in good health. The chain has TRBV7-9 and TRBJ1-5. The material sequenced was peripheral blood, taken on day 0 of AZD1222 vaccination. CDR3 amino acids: CASSWRDTKGL.